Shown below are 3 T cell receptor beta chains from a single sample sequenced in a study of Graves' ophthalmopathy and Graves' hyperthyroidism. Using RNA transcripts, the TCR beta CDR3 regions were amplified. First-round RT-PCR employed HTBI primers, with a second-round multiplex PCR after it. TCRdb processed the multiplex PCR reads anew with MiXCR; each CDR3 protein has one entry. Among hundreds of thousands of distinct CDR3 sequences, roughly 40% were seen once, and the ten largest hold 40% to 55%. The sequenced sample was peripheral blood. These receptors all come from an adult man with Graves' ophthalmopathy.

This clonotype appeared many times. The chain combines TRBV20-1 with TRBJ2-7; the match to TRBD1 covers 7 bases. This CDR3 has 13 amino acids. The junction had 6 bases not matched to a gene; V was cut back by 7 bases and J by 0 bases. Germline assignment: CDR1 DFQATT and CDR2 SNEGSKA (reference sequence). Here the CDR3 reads CSVKGQSSYEQYF. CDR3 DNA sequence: TGCAGTGTCAAGGGACAGAGCTCCTACGAGCAGTACTTC.

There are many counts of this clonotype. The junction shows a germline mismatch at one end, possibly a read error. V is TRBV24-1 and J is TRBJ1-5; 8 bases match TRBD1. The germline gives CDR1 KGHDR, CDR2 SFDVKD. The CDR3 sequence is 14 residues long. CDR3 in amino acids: CASSYSGGTQPQHF. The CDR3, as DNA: TGTGCCAGCAGTTACTCAGGGGGCACTCAGCCCCAGCATTTT.

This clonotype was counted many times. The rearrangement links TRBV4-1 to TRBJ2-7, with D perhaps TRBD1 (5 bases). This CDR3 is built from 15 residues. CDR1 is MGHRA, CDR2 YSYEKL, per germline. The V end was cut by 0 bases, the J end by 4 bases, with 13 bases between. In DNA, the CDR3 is TGCGCCAGCAGCCAAGAATTAGACAGATTTTACGAGCAGTACTTC. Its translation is CASSQELDRFYEQYF.